The sequence of this T cell receptor beta chain was determined in a study of Tregs in tolerant kidney transplant recipients. As for this clone: Its antigen is not identified.

Per germline, CDR1 SNHLY and CDR2 FYNNEI. This CDR3 region has 15 residues. V was clipped by 5 bases and J by 4 bases; unmatched bases: 11. The study, taken as a whole, reports: No direct test of biological reproducibility was done here.

Unstimulated Tregs (CD4+CD25+CD127-) and CD4+CD25- non-Tregs were sorted from PBMCs. TCRdb's copy holds only in-frame clones and misses some; the assay was immunoSEQ multiplex PCR. The repertoire has 100,000 to 120,000 clones, nearly 90% of them found once; the top ten carry approximately 0.34%. The receptor comes from a human donor who received a combined kidney and bone marrow transplant. Sequencing was performed on CD4+ T cells from blood, taken before the transplant. The genes are TRBV2 and TRBJ2-7; 7 bases are shared with TRBD1. The CDR3 nucleotides read TGTGCCAGCAGTCGAGACAGGGAGAAATGGTACGAGCAGTACTTC. This translates into CASSRDREKWYEQYF.